What follows describes a single TCR beta chain. Authors' analysis steps: Reference gene primer amplification yielded estimated nucleated cell counts. The method was immunoSEQ multiplex PCR; TCRdb's version includes in-frame clones alone and lacks a portion of them. V, J and clone size were drawn from that table, and D and trimming were deduced from the DNA. The table includes over 200,000 clones, roughly four fifths detected once. The entry originates in a study of blood T cell repertoires in COVID-19. The overall study: Samples of COVID-19 (acute and convalescent) were obtained from the United States, Italy and Spain. T cells, B-cell-depleted T cells, or PBMCs provided the cDNA or gDNA that served as material.

V lost 5 bases to trimming and J lost 3 bases; unmatched junction nucleotides: 10. Germline CDR1 reads LNHDA; CDR2 reads SQIVND (reference sequence). This CDR3 region has 16 residues. Sequencing input: peripheral blood. This TCR came from a woman between 35 and 50 years old with active or convalescent COVID-19. This chain uses TRBV19 with TRBJ2-7, with 10 bases fitting TRBD1. DNA of the CDR3: TGTGCCAGTAGTGGAAGCGGGACAGGGGAGGGCTACGAGCAGTACTTC. This codes for CASSGSGTGEGYEQYF.